This TCR beta chain is drawn from a study of T cell responses to AZD1222 COVID-19 vaccine. Assay used: immunoSEQ multiplex PCR; TCRdb lists only in-frame clones, some missing. The repertoire consists of about 120,000 clones, with approximately 85% occurring once and the leading ten covering 9% to 9.5%. V lost 6 bases and J lost 5; bases outside the gene matches: 5. The germline CDR1 and CDR2 sequences are KGHSH and LQKENI. The CDR3 is 13 residues long. Notes on this clone: Its antigen remains unknown.

Findings of the study overall: Receipt of two AZD1222 doses was followed by a rise in Spike-specific TCR breadth and depth.

This TCR was recovered from an adult in good health. The chain joins TRBV18 to TRBJ2-7; 9 positions match TRBD1. The sample in question was peripheral blood, obtained on day 0 of AZD1222 vaccination. CDR3 sequence: CASSGGQGNEQYF. CDR3 nucleotides: TGTGCCAGCTCGGGAGGACAGGGGAACGAGCAGTACTTC.